The text below deals with one T cell receptor (beta chain). The CDR3 runs to 13 residues. Trimming took off 8 bases at V and 8 bases at J, with 15 bases between the two ends. Looked up from germline, CDR1 is MNHNS and CDR2 is SASEGT. Researchers ran the PCR with 60 Vbeta and 13 Jbeta primers. The repertoire was sequenced with immunoSEQ multiplex PCR; TCRdb's copy has only in-frame clones and lacks some. Recorded here are 96,000 or so clones; the top ten clones represent just over 5.5%. This record comes from a study of cytomegalovirus exposure and HLA in healthy donors. The sample was PBMCs. The chain uses TRBV6-1 and TRBJ1-4; D gene uncertain. The TCR was taken from a girl aged 5-17 years in good health and CMV-seropositive. Here the CDR3 reads CASAFGVREKLFF. For the CDR3, the DNA is TGTGCCAGCGCGTTCGGGGTGCGCGAAAAACTGTTTTTT.